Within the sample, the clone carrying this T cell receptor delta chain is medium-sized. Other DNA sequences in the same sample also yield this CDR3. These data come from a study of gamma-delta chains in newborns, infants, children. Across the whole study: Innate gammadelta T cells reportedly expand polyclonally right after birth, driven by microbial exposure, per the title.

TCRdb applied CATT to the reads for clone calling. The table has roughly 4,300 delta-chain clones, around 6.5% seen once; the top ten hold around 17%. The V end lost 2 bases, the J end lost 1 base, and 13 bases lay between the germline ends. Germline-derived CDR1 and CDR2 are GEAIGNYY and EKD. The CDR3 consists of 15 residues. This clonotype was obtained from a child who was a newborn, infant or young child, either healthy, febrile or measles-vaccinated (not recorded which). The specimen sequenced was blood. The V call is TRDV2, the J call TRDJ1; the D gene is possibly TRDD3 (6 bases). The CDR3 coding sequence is TGTGCCTGTGACAACCGGGGATCCATCACCGATAAACTCATCTTT. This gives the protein CACDNRGSITDKLIF.